This T cell receptor beta chain was sequenced for a study of T cells in localized non-small cell lung cancer. Study-level results: Since sequencing was restricted to only one region of the tumor, intratumor heterogeneity remains a possibility. Uninvolved adjacent lung showed the highest T cell clonality, exceeding tumor. When the top 100 tumor clones were examined, a median about 60 of them also appeared in the adjacent lung, which was paired and uninvolved. Greater blood T cell density accompanied longer overall survival.

CDR1 is SGHTA and CDR2 is FQGNSA in the germline V gene. With V trimmed by 3 bases and J by 6 bases, 9 bases remained unmatched. The CDR3 contains 15 residues. On this clone itself: What it binds is unknown.

Generated by immunoSEQ multiplex PCR, the TCRdb table keeps only in-frame clones and is missing some. The table has 30,000 or so clones, more than 85% seen once. This sequence was found in a female donor older than 55 with stage I lung adenocarcinoma. This sample comprised peripheral blood, obtained before any cancer treatment. The V call is TRBV7-2, the J call TRBJ2-3, with 7 positions matching TRBD2. The chain's CDR3 is CASSFLYGRTDTQYF. DNA of the CDR3: TGTGCCAGCAGCTTCTTATACGGGAGGACCGATACGCAGTATTTT.